Below are 18 T cell receptor beta chains sequenced from a single sample in a study of T cell responses to AZD1222 COVID-19 vaccine. Data came from immunoSEQ multiplex PCR; TCRdb stores just in-frame clones and leaves some out. The sample carries 100,000 to 150,000 clones, approximately 91% recorded once. Sequences were derived from peripheral blood, sampled 28 days after the second AZD1222 dose. These receptors came from an adult who received the AZD1222 COVID-19 vaccine.

This clone was seen only once. The V and J genes are TRBV29-1 and TRBJ2-1; no definite D call. Trimming took off 7 bases at V and 0 bases at J, with 13 bases between the two ends. CDR1 is SQVTM, CDR2 ANQGSEA, per germline. The CDR3 consists of 14 residues. As DNA, the CDR3 is TGCAGCGCAGAACTGGCGAGCTCCTACAATGAGCAGTTCTTC. It specifies CSAELASSYNEQFF.

This clone was counted a single time. This chain links TRBV11-2 with TRBJ1-6, with no clear D. Trimming stripped 6 bases from V and 0 bases from J, with 6 bases between. The CDR3 loop spans 14 amino acids. Germline values: CDR1 SGHAT, CDR2 FQNNGV. The CDR3 is CASSPSSYNSPLHF. In DNA, the CDR3 is TGTGCCAGCAGTCCTAGCTCCTATAATTCACCCCTCCACTTT.

The CDR3 region has the DNA TGTGCCAGCAGTTTGGACAGGGGCAACTATGGCTACACCTTC. Translation: CASSLDRGNYGYTF. The rearrangement links TRBV6-5 to TRBJ1-2, with 9 bases aligning to TRBD1. Looked up from germline, CDR1 is MNHEY and CDR2 is SVGAGI. The V segment lost 4 bases and the J segment 2 bases; nucleotides outside the gene matches: 2. The CDR3 sequence is 14 residues long.

V gene TRBV12-3 or TRBV12-4 combines with J gene TRBJ1-3; maybe TRBD1 (5 bases). V lost 4 bases to trimming and J lost 1 base, with 5 bases between them. CDR3 length equals 13 residues. The CDR3 sequence: CASSSGSGNTIYF. The CDR3 region has the DNA TGTGCCAGCAGTTCAGGGTCTGGAAACACCATATATTTT.

The rearrangement uses TRBV27 and TRBJ2-3; D might be TRBD1 or TRBD2, each matching 5 bases. The CDR3 covers 15 residues. The germline V and J ends were trimmed by 3 bases and 3 bases, with 13 bases remaining between them. CDR1 and CDR2 from the germline V gene are MNHEY and SMNVEV (reference sequence). The CDR3 loop is CASSLRRGRTDTQYF. The CDR3 bases are TGTGCCAGCAGTTTGCGTAGGGGACGGACAGATACGCAGTATTTT.

This chain's CDR3 is CASAGQGYEKLFF. The DNA for the CDR3 is TGTGCCAGCGCGGGACAGGGATATGAAAAACTGTTTTTT. The genes are TRBV19 and TRBJ1-4; 9 bases map to TRBD1. The CDR3 is made up of 13 amino acids. Per germline, CDR1 LNHDA and CDR2 SQIVND (reference sequence). With V trimmed by 9 bases and J by 6 bases, 5 bases remained unmatched.

This clone has a handful of counts. V usage is TRBV27 and J usage is TRBJ2-7, with a weak D call TRBD2 (6 bases). The CDR3 has 15 residues. The V gene's germline CDR1 is MNHEY and CDR2 SMNVEV (reference sequence). The V gene lost 0 bases and the J gene lost 6 bases, with 15 bases spanning the gap. CDR3 residues: CASSLSVAARAEQYF. In DNA form, the CDR3 reads TGTGCCAGCAGTTTATCGGTAGCGGCCAGGGCCGAGCAGTACTTC.

The chain employs TRBV4-2 and TRBJ2-2; maybe TRBD2 (6 bases). The CDR3 contains 16 residues. The V and J ends lost 1 base and 6 bases respectively, with 15 bases between them. Germline loops: CDR1 LGHNA, CDR2 YNFKEQ. The chain's CDR3 is CASSQAAGVTAGELFF. The DNA for the CDR3 is TGTGCCAGCAGCCAAGCAGCGGGCGTTACAGCCGGGGAGCTGTTTTTT.

The chain joins TRBV7-3 to TRBJ1-5; no clear D gene. Germline V gene sequence: CDR1 SGHTA, CDR2 FQGTGA. Between the trimmed V and J ends, which lost 2 bases and 6 bases, there was a span of 17 bases. This CDR3 has 16 residues. This CDR3 is CASSLSTPDGIQPQHF. The CDR3 region has the DNA TGTGCCAGCAGCTTATCGACACCGGATGGGATTCAGCCCCAGCATTTT.

The chain has TRBV7-3 and TRBJ2-3, with 9 bases that match TRBD2. J was trimmed by 8 bases and V by 5 bases; bases with no gene match: 8. Germline-derived CDR1 and CDR2 are SGHTA and FQGTGA. The CDR3 totals 14 residues. The CDR3 bases are TGTGCCAGCAGCCCTTTAGCGGGGGAGGGTACGCAGTATTTT. Translation gives CASSPLAGEGTQYF.

This clone appeared a single time. The chain links TRBV9 to TRBJ2-1, with a possible D match to TRBD2 (5 bases). Germline CDR1 is SGDLS and CDR2 is YYNGEE. There are 16 residues in the CDR3. The ends were cut back, 3 bases at V and 0 bases at J, with 13 bases in the middle. The CDR3, as DNA: TGTGCCAGCAGCGCTGGGAGTGGGTTCTCCTACAATGAGCAGTTCTTC. It translates to CASSAGSGFSYNEQFF.

The genes are TRBV5-1 and TRBJ2-3; TRBD2 matches at 7 bases. Germline V gene lookup returns CDR1 SGHRS and CDR2 YFSETQ. J gave up 0 bases and V 4 bases, and 8 bases lay outside the gene matches. This CDR3 has 16 residues. DNA for the CDR3: TGCGCCAGCAGCCAACCTAGCGGAGCTAGCACAGATACGCAGTATTTT. Protein: CASSQPSGASTDTQYF.

The chain joins TRBV19 to TRBJ1-1; TRBD1 might be the D (6 bases). V was cut by 4 bases and J by 5 bases, with 11 bases left in between. The CDR3 length is 13 residues. CDR1 and CDR2 (germline): LNHDA, SQIVND (reference sequence). The chain's CDR3 is CASSTQGRTEAFF. CDR3 DNA sequence: TGTGCCAGTAGTACCCAGGGGAGGACTGAAGCTTTCTTT.

The chain recombines TRBV5-1 with TRBJ1-1; tentatively, D is TRBD1 (6 bases). This CDR3 region has 15 residues. V was trimmed by 3 bases and J by 3 bases, leaving 15 bases between them. Germline V gene lookup returns CDR1 SGHRS and CDR2 YFSETQ. CDR3 sequence: CASSWGDRPYTEAFF. The CDR3, as DNA: TGCGCCAGCAGCTGGGGAGACAGGCCCTACACTGAAGCTTTCTTT.

This clone is a singleton in its sample. The J gene is TRBJ1-4, the V gene TRBV7-3; D is unresolved. The V end was cut by 1 base, the J end by 4 bases, with 10 bases between. CDR3 length equals 15 residues. The germline V gene encodes CDR1 SGHTA and CDR2 FQGTGA. CDR3 protein: CASSLSMGSNEKLFF. For the CDR3, the DNA is TGTGCCAGCAGCTTAAGTATGGGGAGTAATGAAAAACTGTTTTTT.

Comments on this clone: One end of the junction is discordant with germline, which a read error may explain. The chain links TRBV6-2 or TRBV6-3 to TRBJ2-1, with unresolved D. Germline CDR1 reads MNHEY; CDR2 reads SVGEGT. CDR3 length: 15 amino acids. CDR3 DNA: TGTGCCAGCAGTAACTCGGGTCGGACCAGACATGAGCAGTTCTTC. Its translation: CASSNSGRTRHEQFF.

The chain couples TRBV14 to TRBJ2-1; TRBD2 aligns across 8 bases. Germline loops: CDR1 SGHDN, CDR2 FVKESK. The CDR3 consists of 18 residues. Trimming cost V 1 base and J 4 bases; bases outside gene matches: 12. The CDR3 protein is CASSQAFGAGGPYNEQFF. The CDR3 DNA reads TGTGCCAGCAGCCAAGCCTTCGGGGCGGGAGGACCATACAATGAGCAGTTCTTC.

The sample holds one count of this clone. The chain uses TRBV7-9 and TRBJ2-6, with 8 bases lining up with TRBD1. The V segment lost 5 bases and the J segment 2 bases; nucleotides outside the gene matches: 2. CDR1 is SEHNR, CDR2 FQNEAQ, per germline (reference sequence). The CDR3 has 15 residues. CDR3 loop: CASSLQGAGANVLTF. In DNA form, the CDR3 reads TGTGCCAGCAGCCTACAGGGGGCTGGGGCCAACGTCCTGACTTTC.